The sequence of this TCR beta chain was determined in a study of T cells in Graves' hyperthyroidism and ophthalmopathy. The CDR3 runs 14 residues. Looked up from germline, CDR1 is SGHAT and CDR2 is FQNNGV. The ends were cut back, 5 bases at V and 7 bases at J, with 17 bases in the middle. Authors of the study amplified TCR beta CDR3 regions from RNA transcripts. The HTBI primer set served for first-round RT-PCR of the TCR CDR3. TCRdb analysed the multiplex PCR reads with MiXCR anew, one entry per CDR3 protein. The sample lists hundreds of thousands of distinct CDR3 sequences, 15% to 20% seen once, with 28% in the top ten. Note on this clonotype: What it binds is not known.

The study's findings and limits: Ophthalmopathy could be told apart from stable hyperthyroidism with a 13 V-J model. Blood also showed most of the thyroid clonotypes that were expanded above 0.001.

With duration under 3 months, ophthalmopathy was active: Clinical Activity Score at least 3, NOSPECS at least 4. Diagnostic decisions used clinical symptoms, serum thyroxine and TRAb, thyroid ultrasound and orbital computed tomography. The sample taken for sequencing was blood. This receptor was taken from a young woman with Graves' ophthalmopathy. This chain connects TRBV11-2 to TRBJ1-2; a possible D gene is TRBD1 (5 bases). Here the CDR3 reads CASSPRETVAGYTF. CDR3 in DNA: TGTGCCAGCAGCCCCCGAGAGACAGTGGCTGGCTACACCTTC.